These T cell receptor beta chains were read from a single sample in a study of blood T cell repertoires in COVID-19. Generated by immunoSEQ multiplex PCR, the TCRdb table keeps only in-frame clones and is missing some. The sample has approximately 320,000 clones, around 92% seen once; the top ten hold 11%. Material: peripheral blood. These receptors all come from a woman aged 25 to 39 with COVID-19, enrolled during active disease. Each CDR3 is given with its conserved first and last residue. Fields, in order: V gene, clone size, J gene, D gene, CDR3 DNA, CDR3 protein. The D gene is left open where the match is weak. Some rows have no size entry. The others give once, few or many, or a class for an expanded clone.

v_call: TRBV27; clone_size: .; j_call: TRBJ2-3; d_call: TRBD1; cdr3_nt: TGTGCCAGCAGTTTTTTGTCCACAGGGGTGGGAGATACGCAGTATTTT; cdr3_aa: CASSFLSTGVGDTQYF
v_call: TRBV15; clone_size: .; j_call: TRBJ1-2; d_call: .; cdr3_nt: TGTGCCACCAGCAGAGGAAGGAGTTGGGGCCGGGGCTACACCTTC; cdr3_aa: CATSRGRSWGRGYTF
v_call: TRBV19; clone_size: .; j_call: TRBJ2-7; d_call: .; cdr3_nt: TGTGCCAGTAGTACGGGGGTGTCCTACGAGCAGTACTTC; cdr3_aa: CASSTGVSYEQYF
v_call: TRBV28; clone_size: .; j_call: TRBJ1-1; d_call: .; cdr3_nt: TGTGCCAGCCTCGGGGGGCGCTTTGTGAACACTGAAGCTTTCTTT; cdr3_aa: CASLGGRFVNTEAFF
v_call: TRBV3-1/TRBV3-2; clone_size: .; j_call: TRBJ2-5; d_call: .; cdr3_nt: TGTGCCAGCAGCCTTATTCGGCACAGGAGCCAAGAGACCCAGTACTTC; cdr3_aa: CASSLIRHRSQETQYF
v_call: TRBV5-1; clone_size: .; j_call: TRBJ2-3; d_call: TRBD2; cdr3_nt: TGCGCCAGCACCTACGAGGGAGGGCCAGATACGCAGTATTTT; cdr3_aa: CASTYEGGPDTQYF
v_call: TRBV30; clone_size: .; j_call: TRBJ1-4; d_call: .; cdr3_nt: TGTGCCTGGAGTGTTACACGGACAGCCCGACCAACTGGGAATGAAAAACTGTTTTTT; cdr3_aa: CAWSVTRTARPTGNEKLFF
v_call: TRBV2; clone_size: .; j_call: TRBJ2-4; d_call: .; cdr3_nt: TGTGCCAGCAGGACAGTAAACATTCAGTACTTC; cdr3_aa: CASRTVNIQYF
v_call: TRBV7-8; clone_size: .; j_call: TRBJ1-1; d_call: .; cdr3_nt: TGTGCCAGCAGTCGCGGAGATTACACTGAAGCTTTCTTT; cdr3_aa: CASSRGDYTEAFF
v_call: TRBV5-1; clone_size: once; j_call: TRBJ2-7; d_call: TRBD2; cdr3_nt: TGCGCCAGCAGCTTGGTTCTAGCGGGGGGCGCCATGGACTTC; cdr3_aa: CASSLVLAGGAMDF